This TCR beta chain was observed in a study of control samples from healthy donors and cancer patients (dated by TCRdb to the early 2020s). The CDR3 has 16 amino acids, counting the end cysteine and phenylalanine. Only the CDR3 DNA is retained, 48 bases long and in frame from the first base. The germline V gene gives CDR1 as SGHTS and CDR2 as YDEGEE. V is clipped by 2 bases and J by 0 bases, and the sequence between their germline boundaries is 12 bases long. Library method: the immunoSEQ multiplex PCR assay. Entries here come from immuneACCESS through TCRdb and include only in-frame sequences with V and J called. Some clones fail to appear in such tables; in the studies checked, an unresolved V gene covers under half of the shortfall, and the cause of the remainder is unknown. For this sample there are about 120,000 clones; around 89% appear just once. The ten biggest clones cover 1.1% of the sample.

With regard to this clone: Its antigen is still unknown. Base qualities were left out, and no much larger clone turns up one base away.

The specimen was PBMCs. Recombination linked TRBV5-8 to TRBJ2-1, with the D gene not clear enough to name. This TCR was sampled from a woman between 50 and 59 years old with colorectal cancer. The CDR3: CASSFSSLSSYNEQFF. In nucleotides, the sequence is TGTGCCAGCAGCTTCTCCTCTCTCAGCTCCTACAATGAGCAGTTCTTC.